This T cell receptor beta chain was sequenced during a study of blood T cells in healthy people across ages. Points from the study as a whole: Nothing was known about donor CMV status, and this possibly confounded expanded clonotype changes.

This clonotype came up a few times. Antigen: not known. PCR was performed a second time for 7 to 11 cycles using a sample-barcoded 5' primer and a J-beta primer mix. CDR3-containing paired-end reads numbered at least 3 million in each sample. TCRdb reprocessed the 5' RACE reads with MiXCR, giving one entry per CDR3 protein. The data hold about 900,000 distinct CDR3 sequences, with under 50% observed a single time. This CDR3 region has 13 residues. Looked up from germline, CDR1 is MNHEY and CDR2 is SMNVEV (reference sequence). V was trimmed by 4 bases and J by 3 bases, leaving 7 bases between them. Aged about 6 to 90, donors were systemically healthy Caucasians from Russia.

The rearrangement uses TRBV27 and TRBJ2-1; D ambiguous. Sequenced material: blood. The TCR was taken from a young man in good health. The CDR3 DNA reads as TGTGCCAGCAGTTCCGCCGGCTACAATGAGCAGTTCTTC. Protein sequence: CASSSAGYNEQFF.